This T cell receptor (beta chain) was captured in a study of blood T cell repertoires in COVID-19. Background on the study: Acute-phase and convalescent COVID-19 samples originated in the United States, Italy and Spain. The cDNA or gDNA used as material had been derived from T cells, B-cell-depleted T cells, or PBMCs.

The CDR3 runs 16 residues. Germline V gene lookup returns CDR1 SGHTS and CDR2 YDEGEE. V dropped 6 bases and J dropped 0 bases, with 16 bases sitting between them. In the authors' workflow: Reference gene primer amplification yielded estimated nucleated cell counts. TCRdb's table, derived via immunoSEQ multiplex PCR, lists solely in-frame clones and lacks some. V and J calls and clone size come straight from that table; D and trimming were deduced from the DNA. In the table there are 50,000 to 80,000 clones, just under 90% of which are singletons. Sequenced material: peripheral blood. This chain connects TRBV5-8 to TRBJ1-5, with a possible D match to TRBD1 (5 bases). The receptor's source is a man aged 55-75 years with acute or convalescent COVID-19. CDR3 amino acids: CASTSGGGVSNQPQHF. The CDR3 nucleotides read TGTGCCAGCACCAGCGGGGGGGGAGTTAGCAATCAGCCCCAGCATTTT.